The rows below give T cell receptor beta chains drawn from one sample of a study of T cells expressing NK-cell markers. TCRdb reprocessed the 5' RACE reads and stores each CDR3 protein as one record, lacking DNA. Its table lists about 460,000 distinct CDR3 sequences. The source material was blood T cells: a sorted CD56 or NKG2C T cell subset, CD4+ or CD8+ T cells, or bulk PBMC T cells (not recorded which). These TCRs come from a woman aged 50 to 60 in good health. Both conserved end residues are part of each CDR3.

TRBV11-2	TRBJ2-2	CASSLKRNGELFF
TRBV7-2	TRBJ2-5	CASSPRGGMETQYF
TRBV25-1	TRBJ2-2	CASSAVESGELFF
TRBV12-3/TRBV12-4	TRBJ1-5	CASTLASSTLSNQPQHF
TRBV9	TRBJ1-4	CASSVSPQENEKLFF
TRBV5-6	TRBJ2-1	CASSDRTPTSFAEQFF
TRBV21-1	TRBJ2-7	CASSKEGWSGGRYF
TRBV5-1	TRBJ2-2	CASSLNVGTGSTGELFF
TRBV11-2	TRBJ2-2	CASSYWTISQGTGELFF
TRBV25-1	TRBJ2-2	CASMRSGTGELFF
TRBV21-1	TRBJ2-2	CASSKEKGQGVTNTGELFF
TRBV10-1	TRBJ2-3	CASSEYPGVKDTQYF
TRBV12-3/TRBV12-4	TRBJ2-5	CASSTLAGRETQYF
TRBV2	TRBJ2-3	CASSVVGIPTDTQYF
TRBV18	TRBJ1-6	CASTTRGDSPLHF
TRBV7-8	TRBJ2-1	CASSLRDSKNEQFF
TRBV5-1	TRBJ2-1	CASSPGLAGNEQFF
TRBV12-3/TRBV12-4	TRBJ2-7	CASSQRTGEQYF
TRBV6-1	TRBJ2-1	CASSWWEGREQFF
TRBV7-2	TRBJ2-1	CASSLERLAGRYEQFF
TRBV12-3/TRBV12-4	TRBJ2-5	CASNYFGETQYF
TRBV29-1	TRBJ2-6	CSVEEVAGSGANVLTF
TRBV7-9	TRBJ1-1	CASSLLGIKNTEAFF
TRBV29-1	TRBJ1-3	CSVVMVGNTIYF
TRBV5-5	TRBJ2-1	CASSWDPYNEHFF
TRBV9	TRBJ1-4	CASSAGQASWEKLFF
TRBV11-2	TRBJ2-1	CASSRREPSYNEQFF
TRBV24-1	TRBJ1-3	CATSASGTPGNTIYF
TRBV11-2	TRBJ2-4	CASSTEAKNIQYF
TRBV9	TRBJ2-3	CASSVDPSGGFTDTQYF
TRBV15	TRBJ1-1	CATGRLPTLNTEAFF
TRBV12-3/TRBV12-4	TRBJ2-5	CASRTTGEQTQYF
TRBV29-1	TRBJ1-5	CSVGLVWNQPQHF
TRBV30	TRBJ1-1	CAWSVLNQGSQAFF
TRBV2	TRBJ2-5	CASSLSLSRETQYF
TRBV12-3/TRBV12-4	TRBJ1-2	CASSYRGYGYTF
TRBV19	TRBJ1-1	CASSPKAPLGAGEAFF
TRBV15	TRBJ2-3	CATSNPGGSTDTQYF
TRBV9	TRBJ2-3	CASSVAGTSGSDTQYF
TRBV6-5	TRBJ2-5	CASSYSLGRGQETQYF
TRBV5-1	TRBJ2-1	CASSYQHQHNEQFF
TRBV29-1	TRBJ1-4	CSVAGTGVEKLFF
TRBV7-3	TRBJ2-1	CANQVDRQGTPSYNEQFF
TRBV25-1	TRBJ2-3	CASSPPGTGTDTQYF
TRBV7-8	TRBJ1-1	CASAASRLGTEAFF
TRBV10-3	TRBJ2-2	CAISWTASNTGELFF
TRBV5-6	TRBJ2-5	CASSLWREGLRETQYF
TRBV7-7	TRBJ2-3	CASSLAAGGTDTQYF